The 9 T cell receptor beta chains in this list originate from one sample, sequenced in a study of cytomegalovirus exposure and HLA in healthy donors. The PCR employed 60 Vbeta primers together with 13 Jbeta primers. TCRdb keeps only in-frame clones here, not all; method: immunoSEQ multiplex PCR. The sample holds about 130,000 clones, around 77% seen once. The sequenced sample was PBMCs. These receptors originate from a man aged 25 to 40 in good health and CMV-seronegative.

The V gene is TRBV7-6, the J gene TRBJ2-3, with TRBD1 identical over 8 bases. The germline gives CDR1 SGHVS, CDR2 FNYEAQ. J gave up 3 bases and V 5 bases, and 7 bases lay outside the gene matches. CDR3 length: 15 amino acids. The CDR3 DNA reads TGTGCCAGCAGCCCTCAGGGGGCGAAGACAGATACGCAGTATTTT. Its protein is CASSPQGAKTDTQYF.

The chain carries TRBV7-2 and TRBJ2-5, with 8 bases matching TRBD2. J was trimmed by 5 bases and V by 1 base; bases with no gene match: 6. This CDR3 spans 15 amino acids. Looked up from germline, CDR1 is SGHTA and CDR2 is FQGNSA. The CDR3 here is CASSLDKLAVETQYF. CDR3 sequence (DNA): TGTGCCAGCAGCTTAGATAAACTAGCGGTGGAGACCCAGTACTTC.

This clone has only a few counts. The J gene is TRBJ2-7, the V gene TRBV5-4; TRBD2 agrees at 10 bases. V shed 0 bases, J shed 7 bases, and the junction held 7 bases outside the gene matches. The CDR3 contains 15 residues. Germline-derived CDR1 and CDR2 are SGHNT and YYREEE (reference sequence). The CDR3 region is CASSLGSSGSREQYF. Written as DNA, the CDR3 is TGTGCCAGCAGCTTGGGATCTAGCGGGAGTCGGGAGCAGTACTTC.

The V and J genes are TRBV14 and TRBJ2-1, with D tentatively TRBD2 (7 bases). The CDR3 consists of 15 residues. The V end was cut by 2 bases, the J end by 10 bases, with 18 bases between. Germline CDR1 reads SGHDN; CDR2 reads FVKESK. The CDR3 region has the DNA TGTGCCAGCAGCCAATCCCAAGGGGGGGTAGGGGAGCAGTTCTTC. Encoded protein: CASSQSQGGVGEQFF.

This clone has ten or more counts. V is TRBV5-6 and J is TRBJ2-1; 8 bases are shared with TRBD2. The CDR3 totals 15 residues. V gave up 3 bases and J gave up 6 bases; unmatched junction bases: 8. Germline V lookup: CDR1 SGHDT, CDR2 YYEEEE. The CDR3 DNA sequence: TGTGCCAGCAGCTCGCCGGGACTAGGGGGCAATGAGCAGTTCTTC. It encodes CASSSPGLGGNEQFF.

V gene TRBV5-4 combines with J gene TRBJ1-1, with D possibly being TRBD1 (6 bases). This CDR3 is 15 amino acids long. V shed 0 bases and J shed 0 bases, with 9 bases lying between them. Germline-derived CDR1 and CDR2 are SGHNT and YYREEE (reference sequence). The CDR3 loop reads CASSLDGQLNTEAFF. In nucleotides, the CDR3 is TGTGCCAGCAGCTTGGACGGACAGCTGAACACTGAAGCTTTCTTT.

V gene TRBV4-3 combines with J gene TRBJ2-3; 7 bases line up with TRBD2. V dropped 0 bases and J dropped 0; count of bases not matched to a gene: 6. Per the germline V gene, CDR1 is LGHNA and CDR2 is YSLEER. This CDR3 is 17 amino acids long. The CDR3: CASSQDPAGYSTDTQYF. The CDR3 nucleotides are TGCGCCAGCAGCCAAGATCCAGCGGGGTATAGCACAGATACGCAGTATTTT.

The chain employs TRBV5-4 and TRBJ2-7; D possibly corresponds to TRBD1 (6 bases). The CDR3 spans 14 residues. The V and J ends lost 5 bases and 3 bases respectively, with 15 bases between them. Germline CDR1 is SGHNT and CDR2 is YYREEE (reference sequence). Here the CDR3 reads CASRPQGMSYEQYF. In DNA, the CDR3 is TGTGCCAGCAGACCGCAGGGGATGAGCTACGAGCAGTACTTC.

This chain joins TRBV28 and TRBJ2-2, with 7 bases identical to TRBD1. The J segment lost 1 base and the V segment lost 7 bases, leaving 9 bases of the junction unmatched. Germline assignment: CDR1 MDHEN and CDR2 SYDVKM. The CDR3 loop spans 16 amino acids. This chain's CDR3 is CASTTGAAENTGELFF. CDR3 coding DNA: TGTGCCAGCACCACAGGGGCGGCAGAGAACACCGGGGAGCTGTTTTTT.